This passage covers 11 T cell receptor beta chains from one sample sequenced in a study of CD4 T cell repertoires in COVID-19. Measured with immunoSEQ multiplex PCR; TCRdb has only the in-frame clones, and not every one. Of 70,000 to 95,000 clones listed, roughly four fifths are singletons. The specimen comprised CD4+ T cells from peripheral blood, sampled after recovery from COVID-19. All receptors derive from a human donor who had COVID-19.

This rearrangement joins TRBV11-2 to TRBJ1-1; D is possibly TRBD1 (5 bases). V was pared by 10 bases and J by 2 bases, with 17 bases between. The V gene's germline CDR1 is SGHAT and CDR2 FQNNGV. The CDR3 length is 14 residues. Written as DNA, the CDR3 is TGTGCCACCACCTCGGGGCTTCAAAACACTGAAGCTTTCTTT. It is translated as CATTSGLQNTEAFF.

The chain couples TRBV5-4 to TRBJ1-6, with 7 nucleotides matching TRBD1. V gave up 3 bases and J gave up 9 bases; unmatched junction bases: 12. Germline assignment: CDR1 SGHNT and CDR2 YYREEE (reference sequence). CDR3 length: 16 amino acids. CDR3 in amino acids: CASSSGQVRLGSPLHF. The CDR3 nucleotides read TGTGCCAGCAGCTCCGGACAGGTTCGATTGGGTTCACCCCTCCACTTT.

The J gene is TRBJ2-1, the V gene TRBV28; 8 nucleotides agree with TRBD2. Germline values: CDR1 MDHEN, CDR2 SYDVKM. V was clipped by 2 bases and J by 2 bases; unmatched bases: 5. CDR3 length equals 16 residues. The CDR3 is CASSLASGPAYNEQFF. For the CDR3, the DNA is TGTGCCAGCAGTTTAGCTAGCGGGCCGGCCTACAATGAGCAGTTCTTC.

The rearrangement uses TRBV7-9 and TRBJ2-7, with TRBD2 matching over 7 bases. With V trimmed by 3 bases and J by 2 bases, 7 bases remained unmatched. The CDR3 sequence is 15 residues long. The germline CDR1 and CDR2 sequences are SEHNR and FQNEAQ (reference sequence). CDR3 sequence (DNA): TGTGCCAGCAGCTTGTACGGCGGGAGTACCTACGAGCAGTACTTC. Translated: CASSLYGGSTYEQYF.

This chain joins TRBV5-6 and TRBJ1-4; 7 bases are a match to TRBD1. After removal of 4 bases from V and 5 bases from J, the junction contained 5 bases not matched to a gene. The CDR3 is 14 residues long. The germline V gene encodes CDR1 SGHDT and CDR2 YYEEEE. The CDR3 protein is CASSAGTVNEKLFF. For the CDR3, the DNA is TGTGCCAGCAGCGCCGGGACAGTCAATGAAAAACTGTTTTTT. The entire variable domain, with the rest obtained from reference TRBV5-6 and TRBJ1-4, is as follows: DAGVTQSPTHLIKTRGQQVTLRCSPKSGHDTVSWYQQALGQGPQFIFQYYEEEERQRGNFPDRFSGHQFPNYSSELNVNALLLGDSALYLCASSAGTVNEKLFFGSGTQLSVL.

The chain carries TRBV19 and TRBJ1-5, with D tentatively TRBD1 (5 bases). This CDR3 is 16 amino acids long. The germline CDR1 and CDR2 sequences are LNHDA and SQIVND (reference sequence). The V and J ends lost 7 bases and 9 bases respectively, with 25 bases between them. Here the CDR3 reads CASTPGGRAGHVPQHF. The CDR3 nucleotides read TGTGCCAGTACTCCAGGTGGGAGAGCAGGGCATGTGCCCCAGCATTTT.

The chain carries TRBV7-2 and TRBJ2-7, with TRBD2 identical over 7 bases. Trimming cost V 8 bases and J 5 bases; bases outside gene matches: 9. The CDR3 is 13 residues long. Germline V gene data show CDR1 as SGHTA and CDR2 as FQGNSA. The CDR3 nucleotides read TGTGCCAGCCGCCCAGCGGGGATGAACGAGCAGTACTTC. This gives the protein CASRPAGMNEQYF.

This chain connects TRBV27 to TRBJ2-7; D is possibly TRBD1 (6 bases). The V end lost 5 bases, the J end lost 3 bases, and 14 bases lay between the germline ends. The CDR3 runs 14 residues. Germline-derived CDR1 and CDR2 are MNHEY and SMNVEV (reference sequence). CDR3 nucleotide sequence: TGTGCCAGCAGTATCCCGGGACACCTCTACGAGCAGTACTTC. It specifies CASSIPGHLYEQYF.

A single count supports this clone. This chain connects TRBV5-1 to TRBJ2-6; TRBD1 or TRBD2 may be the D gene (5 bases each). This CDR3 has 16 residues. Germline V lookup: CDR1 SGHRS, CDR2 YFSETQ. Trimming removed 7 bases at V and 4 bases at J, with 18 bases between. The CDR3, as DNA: TGCGCCAGCGCGGTGAGTGGGGCGGGCGGGGCCAACGTCCTGACTTTC. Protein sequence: CASAVSGAGGANVLTF. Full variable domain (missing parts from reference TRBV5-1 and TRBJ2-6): KAGVTQTPRYLIKTRGQQVTLSCSPISGHRSVSWYQQTPGQGLQFLFEYFSETQRNKGNFPGRFSGRQFSNSRSEMNVSTLELGDSALYLCASAVSGAGGANVLTFGAGSRLTVL.

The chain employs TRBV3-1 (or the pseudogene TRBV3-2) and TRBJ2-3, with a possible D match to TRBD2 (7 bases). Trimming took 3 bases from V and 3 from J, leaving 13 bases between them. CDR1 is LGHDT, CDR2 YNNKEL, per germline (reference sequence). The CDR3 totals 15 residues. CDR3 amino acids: CASSHEGGRTDTQYF. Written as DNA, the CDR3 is TGTGCCAGCAGCCATGAGGGGGGGCGGACAGATACGCAGTATTTT.

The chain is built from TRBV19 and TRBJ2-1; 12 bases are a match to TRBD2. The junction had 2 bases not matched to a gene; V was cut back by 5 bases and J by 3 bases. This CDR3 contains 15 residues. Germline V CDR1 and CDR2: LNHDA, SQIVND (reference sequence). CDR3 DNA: TGTGCCAGTAGTTCTAGCGGGGGGGTCTACAATGAGCAGTTCTTC. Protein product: CASSSSGGVYNEQFF.